The 31 T cell receptor beta chains presented below share a single source sample, sequenced in a study of blood T cell repertoires in COVID-19. TCRdb's copy holds only in-frame clones and misses some; the assay was immunoSEQ multiplex PCR. The sample lists hundreds of thousands of clones; 70% to 90% were seen once. Sequencing was performed on PBMCs or T cells enriched from blood (not recorded which). These receptor sequences come from a man aged 25-45 years who had recovered from COVID-19.

The chain couples TRBV6-7 to TRBJ1-3; D might be TRBD1 (6 bases). TRBV6-7 is treated as an ORF (open reading frame) with a function not yet certain. V lost 6 bases to trimming and J lost 2 bases, with 11 bases between them. The CDR3 has 14 residues. CDR3 nucleotide sequence: TGTGCCAGCAGGCAAGGACAGACTGGAAACACCATATATTTT. Encoded protein: CASRQGQTGNTIYF.

The chain carries TRBV6-5 and TRBJ1-6; D is unclear. The CDR3 loop spans 15 amino acids. Germline CDR1 MNHEY, CDR2 SVGAGI. V was clipped by 6 bases and J by 7 bases, with 16 bases between them. The CDR3 DNA is TGTGCCAGCAGCCGACTGGCACACCTAAATTCACCCCTCCACTTT. Amino acids: CASSRLAHLNSPLHF.

This chain connects TRBV5-4 to TRBJ2-1; maybe TRBD1 (6 bases). Trimming stripped 6 bases from V and 9 bases from J, with 16 bases between. The CDR3 consists of 13 residues. Germline CDR1 is SGHNT and CDR2 is YYREEE (reference sequence). This CDR3 reads CASNSQGGGEQFF. The CDR3 bases are TGTGCCAGCAACTCTCAAGGGGGTGGTGAGCAGTTCTTC.

This clone was recorded only once. The V and J genes are TRBV11-2 and TRBJ2-3; D unclear. The CDR3 has 15 amino acids. CDR1 is SGHAT, CDR2 FQNNGV, per germline. Deletions cut 1 base from V and 0 bases from J, with 8 bases between. CDR3 sequence (DNA): TGTGCCAGCAGCTTAGGGAGAACTAGCACAGATACGCAGTATTTT. Residues: CASSLGRTSTDTQYF.

The chain carries TRBV19 and TRBJ2-3; TRBD1 matches 10 bases. The CDR3 consists of 16 residues. V lost 5 bases and J lost 5; bases outside the gene matches: 10. The V gene's germline CDR1 is LNHDA and CDR2 SQIVND (reference sequence). The DNA for the CDR3 is TGTGCCAGTAGTTATGGGGGGACAGGGGTCAGAGATACGCAGTATTTT. This translates into CASSYGGTGVRDTQYF. The variable domain in full, completed from reference TRBV19 and TRBJ2-3, reads DGGITQSPKYLFRKEGQNVTLSCEQNLNHDAMYWYRQDPGQGLRLIYYSQIVNDFQKGDIAEGYSVSREKKESFPLTVTSAQKNPTAFYLCASSYGGTGVRDTQYFGPGTRLTVL.

The CDR3 DNA sequence: TGTGCCAGCAGCTTGTTGGGAGGGTCCGCCTACGAGCAGTACTTC. Protein sequence: CASSLLGGSAYEQYF. The V and J genes are TRBV5-4 and TRBJ2-7; TRBD2 matches at 7 bases. V shed 1 base, J shed 2 bases, and the junction held 6 bases outside the gene matches. The CDR3 is 15 amino acids. Germline assignment: CDR1 SGHNT and CDR2 YYREEE (reference sequence). The whole variable domain, remainder taken from reference TRBV5-4 and TRBJ2-7, is ETGVTQSPTHLIKTRGQQVTLRCSSQSGHNTVSWYQQALGQGPQFIFQYYREEENGRGNFPPRFSGLQFPNYSSELNVNALELDDSALYLCASSLLGGSAYEQYFGPGTRLTVT.

J is TRBJ1-4 and V is TRBV19; D unresolved. The V gene lost 5 bases and the J gene lost 4 bases, with 11 bases spanning the gap. The length of the CDR3 is 14 residues. Germline-derived CDR1 and CDR2 are LNHDA and SQIVND (reference sequence). The CDR3 DNA is TGTGCCAGTAGTTCAGCGAGGAATAATGAAAAACTGTTTTTT. Encoded protein: CASSSARNNEKLFF.

This sequence joins TRBV14 and TRBJ1-2, with 11 positions matching TRBD1. This CDR3 has 12 amino acids. Per the germline V gene, CDR1 is SGHDN and CDR2 is FVKESK. After removal of 10 bases from V and 6 bases from J, the junction contained 4 bases not matched to a gene. This CDR3 reads CATRTGGNGYTF. DNA of the CDR3: TGTGCCACCAGGACAGGGGGCAATGGCTACACCTTC.

Here the CDR3 reads CASSLGTPSEQYF. For the CDR3, the DNA is TGTGCCAGCAGTTTAGGGACTCCATCCGAGCAGTACTTC. The chain links TRBV12-3 or TRBV12-4 to TRBJ2-7, with D maybe TRBD2 (5 bases). The CDR3 loop spans 13 amino acids. The V end was cut by 1 base, the J end by 6 bases, with 10 bases between.

The CDR3 spells CASSLGHYTEAFF. CDR3 nucleotides: TGTGCCAGCAGTTTAGGGCATTACACTGAAGCTTTCTTT. The genes are TRBV12-3 or TRBV12-4 and TRBJ1-1; the D is unclear. The ends were cut back, 1 base at V and 3 bases at J, with 6 bases in the middle. The CDR3 loop spans 13 amino acids.

The chain employs TRBV4-1 and TRBJ1-3, with a tentative D call TRBD1 (6 bases). Deletions cut 3 bases from V and 0 bases from J, with 12 bases between. Germline V gives CDR1 MGHRA, CDR2 YSYEKL. The CDR3 spans 16 residues. The CDR3 region has the DNA TGCGCCAGCAGCCACAGGGGTCTCAGCTCTGGAAACACCATATATTTT. It is translated as CASSHRGLSSGNTIYF.

V usage is TRBV11-2 and J usage is TRBJ2-7; 12 nucleotides line up with TRBD2. This CDR3 is 15 amino acids long. With V trimmed by 5 bases and J by 3 bases, 5 bases remained unmatched. CDR1 and CDR2 (germline): SGHAT, FQNNGV. The chain's CDR3 is CASSTRLAGDYEQYF. The CDR3 nucleotides read TGTGCCAGCAGCACACGACTAGCGGGAGACTACGAGCAGTACTTC.

This clone was seen a single time. The rearrangement uses TRBV9 and TRBJ2-5, with D possibly TRBD1 on 6 matching bases. This CDR3 region has 14 residues. Trimming removed 3 bases at V and 0 bases at J, with 9 bases between. Germline V gene lookup returns CDR1 SGDLS and CDR2 YYNGEE. The CDR3 protein is CASSGRQDQETQYF. As DNA, the CDR3 is TGTGCCAGCAGCGGGCGACAGGACCAAGAGACCCAGTACTTC.

The count of this clone is one. The chain joins TRBV19 to TRBJ2-5; D gene uncertain. Trimming shortened V by 8 bases and J by 1 base, and 17 bases separated the two germline ends. Germline V CDR1 and CDR2: LNHDA, SQIVND (reference sequence). The CDR3 is made up of 15 amino acids. In DNA, the CDR3 is TGTGCCAGTTCCCTTGGGCGAACCGTCCAAGAGACCCAGTACTTC. Its protein product is CASSLGRTVQETQYF.

V and J are TRBV6-5 and TRBJ1-2; 8 nucleotides align to TRBD1. The germline V gene encodes CDR1 MNHEY and CDR2 SVGAGI. Trimming at V came to 0 bases and at J to 8 bases, leaving 8 bases not matched to a gene. This CDR3 contains 15 residues. The CDR3 DNA is TGTGCCAGCAGTTACTCGAAGCAGGGGGCGGGAGGCTACACCTTC. This sequence encodes CASSYSKQGAGGYTF.

This clone was seen a single time. At one boundary the junction diverges from the germline segment, which might be a read error. The chain employs TRBV11-2 and TRBJ2-1, with 7 bases identical to TRBD2. This CDR3 has 15 amino acids. Germline V CDR1 and CDR2: SGHAT, FQNNGV. The CDR3 is CASSRTPGLYSEQFF. In nucleotides, the CDR3 is TGTGCCAGCAGCCGAACCCCGGGACTATACAGTGAGCAGTTCTTC.

The chain recombines TRBV20-1 with TRBJ2-1, with a tentative D call TRBD1 (5 bases). V was shortened by 8 bases and J by 4 bases, with 9 bases between the two germline ends. Germline loops: CDR1 DFQATT, CDR2 SNEGSKA (reference sequence). This CDR3 is 11 amino acids long. The CDR3 loop is CSLQDYNEQFF. The CDR3 region has the DNA TGCAGTCTACAGGATTACAATGAGCAGTTCTTC.

CDR3 sequence: CASSFLGGNTEAFF. The CDR3 DNA follows: TGTGCCAGCAGCTTCCTAGGGGGGAACACTGAAGCTTTCTTT. The genes are TRBV7-9 and TRBJ1-1; D might be TRBD1 (6 bases). V lost 3 bases and J lost 1, with 9 bases in between. CDR3 length: 14 amino acids. Germline V CDR1 and CDR2: SEHNR, FQNEAQ (reference sequence).

This clone came up once. V gene TRBV3-1 (or the pseudogene TRBV3-2) combines with J gene TRBJ2-3, with 9 bases identical to TRBD2. The CDR3 consists of 16 residues. J was trimmed by 1 base and V by 2 bases; bases with no gene match: 4. The germline gives CDR1 LGHDT, CDR2 YNNKEL (reference sequence). The CDR3 sequence is CASSQPAGGRTDTQYF. CDR3 DNA sequence: TGTGCCAGCAGCCAACCAGCGGGGGGACGCACAGATACGCAGTATTTT.

V is TRBV2 and J is TRBJ2-2, with 12 bases matching TRBD2. CDR3 length equals 18 residues. Germline trimming cut 6 bases from V and 4 bases from J; bases unmatched to any gene: 12. Germline V gene data show CDR1 as SNHLY and CDR2 as FYNNEI. The DNA of the CDR3 is TGTGCCAGCAGGGCACTAGCGGGAGGCCGGGGGGGCACCGGGGAGCTGTTTTTT. Its protein product is CASRALAGGRGGTGELFF.

A few counts support this clone. This chain links TRBV28 with TRBJ1-4; 8 nucleotides align to TRBD1. V lost 3 bases, J lost 8 bases, and 5 bases stayed unmatched. The germline V gene encodes CDR1 MDHEN and CDR2 SYDVKM. The CDR3 extends over 14 amino acids. CDR3 amino acids: CASSLGDRREKLFF. Written as DNA, the CDR3 is TGTGCCAGCAGTTTGGGGGACAGGCGAGAAAAACTGTTTTTT.

This clone was detected a few times. V gene TRBV7-9 combines with J gene TRBJ2-3; 10 bases align to TRBD1. Trimming at V came to 5 bases and at J to 0 bases, leaving 5 bases not matched to a gene. Germline V gene data show CDR1 as SEHNR and CDR2 as FQNEAQ (reference sequence). CDR3 length equals 16 residues. CDR3 nucleotide sequence: TGTGCCAGCAGCCTGGGACAGGGGACTAGCACAGATACGCAGTATTTT. It is translated as CASSLGQGTSTDTQYF.

The genes are TRBV24-1 and TRBJ2-1; D may be TRBD1 (5 bases). Trimming pared 7 bases from V and 7 bases from J, leaving 16 bases between. The CDR3 totals 14 residues. Germline lookup yields CDR1 KGHDR and CDR2 SFDVKD. CDR3 DNA: TGTGCCACCAGGGGCAGGGCGTTGGATAATGAGCAGTTCTTC. As protein: CATRGRALDNEQFF.

The chain recombines TRBV5-4 with TRBJ2-1, with D tentatively TRBD1 (5 bases). The germline gives CDR1 SGHNT, CDR2 YYREEE (reference sequence). Trimming removed 1 base from V and 8 bases from J, with 13 bases in between. The CDR3 loop spans 14 amino acids. The CDR3 DNA sequence: TGTGCCAGCAGCTTGCTTCAGGGAAAGGATGAGCAGTTCTTC. Translated, it gives CASSLLQGKDEQFF.

The chain combines TRBV3-1 (or the pseudogene TRBV3-2) with TRBJ2-7; 9 positions agree with TRBD1. V lost 4 bases to trimming and J lost 1 base; unmatched junction nucleotides: 5. Germline loops: CDR1 LGHDT, CDR2 YNNKEL (reference sequence). The CDR3 totals 15 residues. The CDR3 DNA sequence: TGTGCCAGCAGCCCCCGGGACAGGGCTTCCTACGAGCAGTACTTC. Protein: CASSPRDRASYEQYF.

The chain uses TRBV6-5 and TRBJ2-5; tentative D call: TRBD1 (5 bases). Germline V CDR1 and CDR2: MNHEY, SVGAGI. This CDR3 region has 14 residues. V was cut by 0 bases and J by 5 bases, with 10 bases left in between. The CDR3 is CASSYSAGWETQYF. The CDR3 region has the DNA TGTGCCAGCAGTTACTCGGCAGGGTGGGAGACCCAGTACTTC.

The chain has TRBV9 and TRBJ1-1; 10 positions match TRBD1. Germline trimming cut 3 bases from V and 6 bases from J; bases unmatched to any gene: 2. The germline CDR1 and CDR2 sequences are SGDLS and YYNGEE. This CDR3 is built from 13 residues. CDR3 nucleotides: TGTGCCAGCAGCGCCGGACAGGGGGCTGAAGCTTTCTTT. Translated, it gives CASSAGQGAEAFF.

The V gene is TRBV6-5, the J gene TRBJ2-7; the D gene is possibly TRBD1 (6 bases). Germline loops: CDR1 MNHEY, CDR2 SVGAGI. This CDR3 has 12 amino acids. The ends were cut back, 3 bases at V and 6 bases at J, with 9 bases in the middle. The CDR3 region is CASSYPGAEQYF. Written as DNA, the CDR3 is TGTGCCAGCAGTTATCCAGGGGCCGAGCAGTACTTC.

This clone was seen just once. The chain employs TRBV27 and TRBJ1-3; 8 positions agree with TRBD1. The CDR3 is made up of 16 amino acids. V lost 6 bases to trimming and J lost 3 bases; unmatched junction nucleotides: 10. Germline V gene data show CDR1 as MNHEY and CDR2 as SMNVEV (reference sequence). The CDR3 sequence: CASSARAGGGGNTIYF. The CDR3 DNA sequence: TGTGCCAGCAGCGCAAGGGCAGGGGGCGGTGGAAACACCATATATTTT.

CDR3 DNA sequence: TGTGCCAGCAGTCTGGACAGAGTGAACACTGAAGCTTTCTTT. As protein: CASSLDRVNTEAFF. V gene TRBV2 combines with J gene TRBJ1-1; D might be TRBD1 (6 bases). There are 14 residues in the CDR3. Germline loops: CDR1 SNHLY, CDR2 FYNNEI. Between the trimmed V and J ends, which lost 5 bases and 0 bases, there was a span of 10 bases.

The V and J genes are TRBV24-1 and TRBJ2-1; D call uncertain. The CDR3 runs 12 residues. CDR1 is KGHDR and CDR2 is SFDVKD in the germline V gene. Trimming removed 1 base from V and 12 bases from J, with 9 bases in between. CDR3: CATSDFLEWQFF. CDR3 sequence (DNA): TGTGCCACCAGTGATTTTCTAGAATGGCAGTTCTTC.